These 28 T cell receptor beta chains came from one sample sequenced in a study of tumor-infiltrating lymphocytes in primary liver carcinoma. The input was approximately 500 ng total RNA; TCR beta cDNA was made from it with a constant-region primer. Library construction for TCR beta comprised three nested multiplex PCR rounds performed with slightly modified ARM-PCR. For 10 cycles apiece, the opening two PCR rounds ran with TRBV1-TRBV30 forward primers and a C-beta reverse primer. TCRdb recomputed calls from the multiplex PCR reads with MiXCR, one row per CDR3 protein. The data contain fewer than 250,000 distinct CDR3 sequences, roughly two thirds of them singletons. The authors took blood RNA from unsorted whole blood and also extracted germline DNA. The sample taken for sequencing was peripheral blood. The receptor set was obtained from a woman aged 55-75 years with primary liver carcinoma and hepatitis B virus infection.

This CDR3 is CASSEISYSNQPQHF. CDR3 coding DNA: TGTGCCAGCAGTGAAATCTCCTATAGCAATCAGCCCCAGCATTTT. The chain couples TRBV6-1 to TRBJ1-5; no clear D. The CDR3 covers 15 residues. V was trimmed by 2 bases and J by 0 bases, leaving 8 bases between them. Germline values: CDR1 MNHNS, CDR2 SASEGT.

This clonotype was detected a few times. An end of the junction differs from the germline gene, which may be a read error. This CDR3 reads CASSPTWHTDTQYF. DNA of the CDR3: TGTGCCAGCAGTCCCACGTGGCACACAGATACCCAGTATTTT. The genes are TRBV12-3 or TRBV12-4 and TRBJ2-3, with D uncertain. The CDR3 spans 14 residues.

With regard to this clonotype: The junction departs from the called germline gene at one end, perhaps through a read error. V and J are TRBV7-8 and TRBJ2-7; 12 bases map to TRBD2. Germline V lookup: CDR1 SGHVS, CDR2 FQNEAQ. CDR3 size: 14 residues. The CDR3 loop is CASSRTSGMYGQYF. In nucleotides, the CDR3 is TGTGCCAGTAGCCGGACTAGCGGGATGTACGGGCAGTACTTC.

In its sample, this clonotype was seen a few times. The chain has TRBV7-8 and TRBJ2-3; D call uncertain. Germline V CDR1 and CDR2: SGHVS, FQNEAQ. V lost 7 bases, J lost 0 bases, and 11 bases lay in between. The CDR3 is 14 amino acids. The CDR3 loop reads CASTRRASTDTQYF. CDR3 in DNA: TGTGCCAGCACCCGGCGAGCTAGCACAGATACGCAGTATTTT.

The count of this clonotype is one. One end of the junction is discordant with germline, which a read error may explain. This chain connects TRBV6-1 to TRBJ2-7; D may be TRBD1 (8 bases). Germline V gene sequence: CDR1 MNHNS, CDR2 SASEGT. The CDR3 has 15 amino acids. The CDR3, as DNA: TGTGCCAGCAGTGCGTACAGGGGGGGAAGCTACGAGCACTACTTC. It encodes CASSAYRGGSYEHYF.

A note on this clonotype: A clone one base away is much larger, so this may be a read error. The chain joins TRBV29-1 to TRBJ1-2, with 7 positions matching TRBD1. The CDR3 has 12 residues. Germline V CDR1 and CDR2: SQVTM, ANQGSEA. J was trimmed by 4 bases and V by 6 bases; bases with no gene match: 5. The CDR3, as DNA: TGCAGCGTACTACAGGGGAGCTATGGCTACACCTTC. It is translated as CSVLQGSYGYTF.

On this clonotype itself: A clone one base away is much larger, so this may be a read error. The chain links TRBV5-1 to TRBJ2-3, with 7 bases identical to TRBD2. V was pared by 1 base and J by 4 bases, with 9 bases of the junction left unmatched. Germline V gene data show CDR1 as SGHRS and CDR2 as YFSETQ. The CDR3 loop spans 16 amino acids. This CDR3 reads CASSLLAGADPDTQYF. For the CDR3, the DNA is TGCGCCAGCAGCTTGTTGGCGGGAGCCGACCCAGATACGCAGTATTTT.

The CDR3, as DNA: TGTGCCAGCAGTCTCCGGACCCCCGTGTTAGCGCGGATTCCCACGCATGACAATGAGCAGTTCTTC. Protein sequence: CASSLRTPVLARIPTHDNEQFF. The J gene is TRBJ2-1, the V gene TRBV6-1; D perhaps matches TRBD2 (5 bases). Germline-derived CDR1 and CDR2 are MNHNS and SASEGT. This CDR3 has 22 amino acids. V was clipped by 5 bases and J by 5 bases, with 37 bases between them.

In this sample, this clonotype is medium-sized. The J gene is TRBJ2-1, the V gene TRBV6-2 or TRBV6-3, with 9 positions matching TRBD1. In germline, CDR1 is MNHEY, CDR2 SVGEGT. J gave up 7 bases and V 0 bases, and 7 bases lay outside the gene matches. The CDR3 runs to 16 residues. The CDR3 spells CASSYSMLTGGNEQFF. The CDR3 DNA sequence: TGTGCCAGCAGTTACTCGATGTTGACAGGGGGTAATGAGCAGTTCTTC.

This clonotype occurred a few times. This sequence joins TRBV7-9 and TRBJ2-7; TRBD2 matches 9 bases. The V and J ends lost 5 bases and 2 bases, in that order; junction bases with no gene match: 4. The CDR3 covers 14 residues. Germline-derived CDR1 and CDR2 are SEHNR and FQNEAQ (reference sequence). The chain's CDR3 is CASSRIAGAYEQYF. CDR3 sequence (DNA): TGTGCCAGCAGCCGGATAGCGGGAGCCTACGAGCAGTACTTC.

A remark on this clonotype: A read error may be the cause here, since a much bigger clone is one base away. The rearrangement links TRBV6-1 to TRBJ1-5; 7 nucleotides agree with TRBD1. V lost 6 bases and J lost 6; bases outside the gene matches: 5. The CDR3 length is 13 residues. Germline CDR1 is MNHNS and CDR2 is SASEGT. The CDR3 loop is CASRPDRAQPQHF. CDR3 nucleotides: TGTGCCAGCAGGCCCGACAGGGCTCAGCCCCAGCATTTT.

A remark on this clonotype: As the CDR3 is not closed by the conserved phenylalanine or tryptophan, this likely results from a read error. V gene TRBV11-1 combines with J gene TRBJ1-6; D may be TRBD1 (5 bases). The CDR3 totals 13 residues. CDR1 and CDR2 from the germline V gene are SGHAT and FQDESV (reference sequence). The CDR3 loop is CASSPDRRSSLHL. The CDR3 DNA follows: TGCGCCAGCAGTCCTGACAGACGGTCATCCCTCCACCTT.

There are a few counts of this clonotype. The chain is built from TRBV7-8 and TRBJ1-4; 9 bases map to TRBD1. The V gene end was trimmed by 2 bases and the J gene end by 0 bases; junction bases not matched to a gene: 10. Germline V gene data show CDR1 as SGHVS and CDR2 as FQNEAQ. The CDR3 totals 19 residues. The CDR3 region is CASSLPAGTGLATNEKLFF. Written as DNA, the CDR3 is TGTGCCAGCAGCTTACCGGCCGGGACAGGGCTTGCAACTAATGAAAAACTGTTTTTT. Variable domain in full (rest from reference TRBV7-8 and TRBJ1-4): GAGVSQSPRYKVAKRGQDVALRCDPISGHVSLFWYQQALGQGPEFLTYFQNEAQLDKSGLPSDRFFAERPEGSVSTLKIQRTQQEDSAVYLCASSLPAGTGLATNEKLFFGSGTQLSVL.

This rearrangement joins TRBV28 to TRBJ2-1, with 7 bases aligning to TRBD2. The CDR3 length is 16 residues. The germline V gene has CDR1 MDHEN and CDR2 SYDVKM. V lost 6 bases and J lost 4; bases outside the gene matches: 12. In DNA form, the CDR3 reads TGTGCCAGCAGCTCCTGGGCTAGCGGCAGATACAATGAGCAGTTCTTC. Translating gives CASSSWASGRYNEQFF.

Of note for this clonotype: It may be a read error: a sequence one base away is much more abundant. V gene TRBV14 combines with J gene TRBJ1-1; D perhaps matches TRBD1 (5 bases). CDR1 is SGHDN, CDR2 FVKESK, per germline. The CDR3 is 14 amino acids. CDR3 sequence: CANSPRVGNTEAFF. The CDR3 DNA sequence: TGTGCCAACAGCCCCAGGGTGGGGAACACTGAAGCTTTCTTT.

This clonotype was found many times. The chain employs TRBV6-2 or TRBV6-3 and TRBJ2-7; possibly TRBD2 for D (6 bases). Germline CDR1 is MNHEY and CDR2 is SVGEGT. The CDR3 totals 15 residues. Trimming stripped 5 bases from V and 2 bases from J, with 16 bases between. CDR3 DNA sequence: TGTGCCAGCAGTCAGGAGGGGTTATCCACCTACGAGCAGTACTTC. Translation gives CASSQEGLSTYEQYF.

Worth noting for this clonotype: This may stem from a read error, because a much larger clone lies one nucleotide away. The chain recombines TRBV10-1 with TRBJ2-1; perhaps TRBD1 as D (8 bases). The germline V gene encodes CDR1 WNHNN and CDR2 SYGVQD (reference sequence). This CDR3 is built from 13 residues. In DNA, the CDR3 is TGCGTCAGCAGCGGGACAGGACCCAATGAGCAGTTCTTC. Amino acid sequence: CVSSGTGPNEQFF.

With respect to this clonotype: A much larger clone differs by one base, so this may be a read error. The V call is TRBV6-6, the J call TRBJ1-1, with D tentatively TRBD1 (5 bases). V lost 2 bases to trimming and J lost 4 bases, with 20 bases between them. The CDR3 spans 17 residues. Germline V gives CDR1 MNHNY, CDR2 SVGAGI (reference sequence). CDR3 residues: CASSYGRDPRSSTEAFF. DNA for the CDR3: TGTGCCAGCAGTTACGGCCGGGACCCCAGGTCGAGCACTGAAGCTTTCTTT.

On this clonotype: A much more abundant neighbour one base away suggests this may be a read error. The CDR3 nucleotides read TGTGCCAGCAGCCGAGCCGGCGACGGGAATTATGAGACCCAGTACTTC. Amino acids: CASSRAGDGNYETQYF. The chain joins TRBV4-2 to TRBJ2-5, with a tentative D call TRBD2 (5 bases). The germline CDR1 and CDR2 sequences are LGHNA and YNFKEQ. V dropped 4 bases and J dropped 5 bases, with 20 bases sitting between them. The CDR3 runs 16 residues.

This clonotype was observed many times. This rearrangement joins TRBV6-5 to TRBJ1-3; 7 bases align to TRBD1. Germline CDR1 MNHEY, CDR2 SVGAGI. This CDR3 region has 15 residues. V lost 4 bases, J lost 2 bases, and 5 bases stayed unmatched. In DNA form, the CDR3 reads TGTGCCAGCAGTTTAACAGGGGATCCTGGAAACACCATATATTTT. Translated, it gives CASSLTGDPGNTIYF.

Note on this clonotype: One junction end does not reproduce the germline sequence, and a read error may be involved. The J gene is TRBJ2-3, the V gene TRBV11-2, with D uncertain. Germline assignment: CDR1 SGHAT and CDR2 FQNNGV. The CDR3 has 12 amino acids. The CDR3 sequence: CANSFVTDMQYF. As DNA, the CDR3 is TGTGCCAACAGCTTCGTCACAGACATGCAGTATTTT. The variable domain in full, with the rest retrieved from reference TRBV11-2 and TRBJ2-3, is EAGVAQSPRYKIIEKRQSVAFWCNPISGHATLYWYQQILGQGPKLLIQFQNNGVVDDSQLPKDRFSAERLKGVDSTLKIQPAKLEDSAVYLCANSFVTDMQYFGPGTRLTVL.

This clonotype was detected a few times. CDR3 DNA sequence: TGCGCCAGCAGCGTAGGACCTCCCAATGAGCAGTTCTTC. Translation: CASSVGPPNEQFF. This chain uses TRBV5-1 with TRBJ2-1; D remains ambiguous. The CDR3 sequence is 13 residues long. Trimming removed 4 bases from V and 6 bases from J, with 11 bases in between. Germline V gene data show CDR1 as SGHRS and CDR2 as YFSETQ.

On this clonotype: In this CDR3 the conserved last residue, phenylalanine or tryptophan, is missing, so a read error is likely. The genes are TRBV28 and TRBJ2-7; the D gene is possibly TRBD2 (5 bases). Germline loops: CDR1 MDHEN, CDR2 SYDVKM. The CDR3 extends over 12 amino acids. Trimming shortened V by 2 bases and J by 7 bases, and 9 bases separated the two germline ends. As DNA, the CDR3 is TGTGCCAGCAGTTTAATAGGGAGAGAGCAGTACTTG. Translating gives CASSLIGREQYL.

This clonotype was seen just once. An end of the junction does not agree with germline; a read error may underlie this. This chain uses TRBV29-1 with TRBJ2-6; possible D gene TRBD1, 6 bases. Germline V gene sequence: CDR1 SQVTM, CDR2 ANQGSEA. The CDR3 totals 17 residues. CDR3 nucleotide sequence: TGCAGCCCAGAGTACAGGGTCCCCGGTTCTGGGGCCAGCGTCCTGACTTTC. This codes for CSPEYRVPGSGASVLTF.

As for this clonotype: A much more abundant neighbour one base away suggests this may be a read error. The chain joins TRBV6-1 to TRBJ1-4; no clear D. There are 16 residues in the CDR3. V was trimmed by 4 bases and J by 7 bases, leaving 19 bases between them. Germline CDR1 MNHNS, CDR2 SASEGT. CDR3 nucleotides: TGTGCCAGCAGTGTGAACCAGGTGGGAACGTGTGAAAAACTGTTTTTT. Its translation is CASSVNQVGTCEKLFF.

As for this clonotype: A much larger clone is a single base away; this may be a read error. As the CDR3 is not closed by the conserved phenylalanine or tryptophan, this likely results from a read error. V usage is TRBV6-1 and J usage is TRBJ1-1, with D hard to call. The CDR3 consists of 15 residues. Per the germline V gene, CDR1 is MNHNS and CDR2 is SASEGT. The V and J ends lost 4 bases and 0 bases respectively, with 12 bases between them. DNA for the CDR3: TGTGCCAGCAGTGGGACGGCCACGTTGAACACTGAAGCTTTCTAT. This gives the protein CASSGTATLNTEAFY.

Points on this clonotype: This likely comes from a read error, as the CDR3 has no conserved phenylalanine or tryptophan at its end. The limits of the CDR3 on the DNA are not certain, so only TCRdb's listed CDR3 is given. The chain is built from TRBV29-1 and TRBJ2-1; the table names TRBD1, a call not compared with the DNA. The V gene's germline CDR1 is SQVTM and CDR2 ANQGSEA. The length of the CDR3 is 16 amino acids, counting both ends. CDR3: CSAPGQGAGITKGQFL.

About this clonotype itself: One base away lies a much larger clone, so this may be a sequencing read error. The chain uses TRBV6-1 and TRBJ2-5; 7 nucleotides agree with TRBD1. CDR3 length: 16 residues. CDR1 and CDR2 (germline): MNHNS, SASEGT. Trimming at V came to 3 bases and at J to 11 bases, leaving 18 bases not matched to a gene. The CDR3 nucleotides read TGTGCCAGCAGTGAGTGGCCGACAGGGCCTTCTCCGGGGCAGTACTTC. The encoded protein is CASSEWPTGPSPGQYF.